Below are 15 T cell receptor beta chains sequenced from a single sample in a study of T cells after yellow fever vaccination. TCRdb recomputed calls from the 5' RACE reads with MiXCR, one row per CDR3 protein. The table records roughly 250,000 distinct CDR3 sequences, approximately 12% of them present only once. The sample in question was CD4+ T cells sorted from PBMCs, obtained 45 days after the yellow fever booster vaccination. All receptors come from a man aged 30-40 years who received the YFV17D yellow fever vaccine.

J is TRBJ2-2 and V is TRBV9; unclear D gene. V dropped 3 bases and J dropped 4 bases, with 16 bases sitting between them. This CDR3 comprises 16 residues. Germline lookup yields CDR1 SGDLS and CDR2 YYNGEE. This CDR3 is CASSADQKAGTGELFF. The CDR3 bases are TGTGCCAGCAGCGCCGACCAAAAAGCAGGCACCGGGGAGCTGTTTTTT.

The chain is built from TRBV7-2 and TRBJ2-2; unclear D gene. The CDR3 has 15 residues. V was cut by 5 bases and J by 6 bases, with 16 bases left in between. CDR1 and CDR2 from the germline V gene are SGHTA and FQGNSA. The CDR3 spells CASSPRATTPGELFF. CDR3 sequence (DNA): TGTGCCAGCAGCCCACGGGCCACTACCCCCGGGGAGCTGTTTTTT. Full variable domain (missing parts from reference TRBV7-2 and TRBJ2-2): GAGVSQSPSNKVTEKGKDVELRCDPISGHTALYWYRQSLGQGLEFLIYFQGNSAPDKSGLPSDRFSAERTGGSVSTLTIQRTQQEDSAVYLCASSPRATTPGELFFGEGSRLTVL.

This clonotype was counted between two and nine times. CDR3 nucleotide sequence: TGTGCCAGCAGCGTAGGGACAGGGGGCGTCTCTGGAAACACCATATATTTT. Its translation is CASSVGTGGVSGNTIYF. The gene calls are TRBV9 and TRBJ1-3; 11 bases line up with TRBD1. The trim removed 0 bases at V and 0 bases at J, leaving 2 bases unmatched. The CDR3 loop spans 17 amino acids. Germline assignment: CDR1 SGDLS and CDR2 YYNGEE.

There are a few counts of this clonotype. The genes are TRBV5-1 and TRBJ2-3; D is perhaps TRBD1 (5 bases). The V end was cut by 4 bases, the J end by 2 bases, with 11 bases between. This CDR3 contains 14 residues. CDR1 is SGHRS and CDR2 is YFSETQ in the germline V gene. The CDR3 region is CASSTGHLTDTQYF. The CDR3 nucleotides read TGCGCCAGCAGCACCGGACACCTCACAGATACGCAGTATTTT.

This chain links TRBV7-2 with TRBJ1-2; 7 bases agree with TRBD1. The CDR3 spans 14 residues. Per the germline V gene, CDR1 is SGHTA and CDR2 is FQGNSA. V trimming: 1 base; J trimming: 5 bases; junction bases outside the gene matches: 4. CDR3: CASSLVDRIYGYTF. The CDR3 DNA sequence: TGTGCCAGCAGCTTAGTGGACAGGATTTATGGCTACACCTTC.

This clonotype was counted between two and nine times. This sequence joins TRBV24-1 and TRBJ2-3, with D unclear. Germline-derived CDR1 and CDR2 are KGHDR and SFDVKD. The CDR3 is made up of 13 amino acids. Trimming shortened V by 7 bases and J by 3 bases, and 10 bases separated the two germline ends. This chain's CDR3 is CATRHGSTDTQYF. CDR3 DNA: TGTGCCACCAGGCACGGGTCAACAGATACGCAGTATTTT.

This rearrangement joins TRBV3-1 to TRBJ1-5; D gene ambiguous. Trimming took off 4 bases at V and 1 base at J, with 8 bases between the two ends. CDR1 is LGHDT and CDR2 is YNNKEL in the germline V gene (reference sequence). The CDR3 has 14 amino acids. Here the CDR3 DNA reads TGTGCCAGCAGCCCGTCGGCCAGCAATCAGCCCCAGCATTTT. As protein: CASSPSASNQPQHF. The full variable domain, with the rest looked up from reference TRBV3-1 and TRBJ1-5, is DTAVSQTPKYLVTQMGNDKSIKCEQNLGHDTMYWYKQDSKKFLKIMFSYNNKELIINETVPNRFSPKSPDKAHLNLHINSLELGDSAVYFCASSPSASNQPQHFGDGTRLSIL.

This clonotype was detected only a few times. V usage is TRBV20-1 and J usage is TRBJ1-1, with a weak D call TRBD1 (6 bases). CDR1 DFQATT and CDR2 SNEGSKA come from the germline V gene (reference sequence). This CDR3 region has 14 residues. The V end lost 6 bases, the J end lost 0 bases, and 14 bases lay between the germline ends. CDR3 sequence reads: CSARGGRMNTEAFF. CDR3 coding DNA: TGCAGTGCCCGAGGGGGGCGGATGAACACTGAAGCTTTCTTT.

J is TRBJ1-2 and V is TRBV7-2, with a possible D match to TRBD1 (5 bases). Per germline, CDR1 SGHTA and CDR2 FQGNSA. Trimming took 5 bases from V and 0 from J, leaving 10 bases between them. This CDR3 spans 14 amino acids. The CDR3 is CASSPDSANYGYTF. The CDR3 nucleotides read TGTGCCAGCAGCCCCGACAGCGCTAACTATGGCTACACCTTC.

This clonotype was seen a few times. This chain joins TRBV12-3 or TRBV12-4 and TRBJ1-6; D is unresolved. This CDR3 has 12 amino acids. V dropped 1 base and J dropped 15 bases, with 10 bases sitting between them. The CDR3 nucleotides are TGTGCCAGCAGTTTAGAAGGCTCTCTCCTCCACTTT. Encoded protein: CASSLEGSLLHF.

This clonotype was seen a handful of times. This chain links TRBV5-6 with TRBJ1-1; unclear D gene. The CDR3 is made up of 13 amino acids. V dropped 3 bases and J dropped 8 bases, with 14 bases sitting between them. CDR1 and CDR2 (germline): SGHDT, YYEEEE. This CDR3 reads CASSYGRGSEAFF. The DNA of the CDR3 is TGTGCCAGCAGCTACGGACGGGGATCCGAAGCTTTCTTT.

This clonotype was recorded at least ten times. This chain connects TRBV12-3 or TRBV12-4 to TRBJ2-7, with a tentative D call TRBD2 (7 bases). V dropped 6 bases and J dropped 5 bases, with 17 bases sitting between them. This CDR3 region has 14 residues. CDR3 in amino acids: CASSFSGGRDEQYF. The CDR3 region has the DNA TGTGCCAGCAGCTTCTCGGGGGGCAGAGACGAGCAGTACTTC.

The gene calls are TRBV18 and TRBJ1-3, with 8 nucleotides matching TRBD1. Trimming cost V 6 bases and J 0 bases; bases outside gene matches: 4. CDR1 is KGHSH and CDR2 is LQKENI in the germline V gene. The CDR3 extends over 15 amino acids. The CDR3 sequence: CASSEGQASGNTIYF. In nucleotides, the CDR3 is TGTGCCAGCTCGGAGGGACAGGCCTCTGGAAACACCATATATTTT. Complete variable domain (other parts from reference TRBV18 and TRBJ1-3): NAGVMQNPRHLVRRRGQEARLRCSPMKGHSHVYWYRQLPEEGLKFMVYLQKENIIDESGMPKERFSAEFPKEGPSILRIQQVVRGDSAAYFCASSEGQASGNTIYFGEGSWLTVV.

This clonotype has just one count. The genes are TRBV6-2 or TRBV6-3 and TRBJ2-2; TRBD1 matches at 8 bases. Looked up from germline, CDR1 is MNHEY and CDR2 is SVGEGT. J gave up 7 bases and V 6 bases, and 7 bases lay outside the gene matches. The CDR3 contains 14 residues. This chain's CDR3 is CASRIQGAHGELFF. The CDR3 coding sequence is TGTGCCAGCAGAATCCAGGGGGCGCACGGGGAGCTGTTTTTT.

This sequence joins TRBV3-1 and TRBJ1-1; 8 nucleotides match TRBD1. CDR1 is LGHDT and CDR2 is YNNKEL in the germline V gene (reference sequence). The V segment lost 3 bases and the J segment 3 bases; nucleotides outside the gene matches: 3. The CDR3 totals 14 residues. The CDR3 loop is CASSHLQGDTEAFF. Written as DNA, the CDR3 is TGTGCCAGCAGCCACCTACAGGGGGACACTGAAGCTTTCTTT. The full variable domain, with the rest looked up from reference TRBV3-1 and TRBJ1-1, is DTAVSQTPKYLVTQMGNDKSIKCEQNLGHDTMYWYKQDSKKFLKIMFSYNNKELIINETVPNRFSPKSPDKAHLNLHINSLELGDSAVYFCASSHLQGDTEAFFGQGTRLTVV.